The 13 T cell receptor beta chains presented below share a single source sample, sequenced in a study of T-cell memory formation after mild COVID-19. TCRdb analysed the 5' RACE reads with MiXCR anew, one entry per CDR3 protein. Among a few hundred thousand distinct CDR3 sequences listed, just under 20% were seen once. Sequencing was done on a sample of PBMCs or a T cell subset sorted from them (not recorded which). These receptor sequences come from a man in his late teens or twenties who had mild COVID-19 (a few samples of this study predate the infection). Cell type and time point are not known.

J is TRBJ1-2 and V is TRBV24-1; D not resolved. The V end was cut by 2 bases, the J end by 6 bases, with 6 bases between. The germline V gene has CDR1 KGHDR and CDR2 SFDVKD. The length of the CDR3 is 12 residues. DNA of the CDR3: TGTGCCACCAGTGATTCCGGTCATGGCTACACCTTC. Its translation: CATSDSGHGYTF.

CDR3 bases: TGTGCCAGCCGGGGACGGTCCAATGAGCAGTTCTTC. Its protein product is CASRGRSNEQFF. V usage is TRBV7-3 and J usage is TRBJ2-1; D assignment may be TRBD1 or TRBD2 (5 bases each). This CDR3 spans 12 amino acids. CDR1 is SGHTA and CDR2 is FQGTGA in the germline V gene. Trimming took 8 bases from V and 6 from J, leaving 11 bases between them.

This rearrangement joins TRBV2 to TRBJ1-2, with 7 bases fitting TRBD1. V was clipped by 5 bases and J by 5 bases; unmatched bases: 8. Germline values: CDR1 SNHLY, CDR2 FYNNEI. This CDR3 has 14 amino acids. The CDR3 sequence: CASSPSTGEYGYTF. The CDR3 DNA sequence: TGTGCCAGCAGTCCCTCTACAGGGGAATATGGCTACACCTTC.

V usage is TRBV7-9 and J usage is TRBJ1-6; 9 positions agree with TRBD1. Germline lookup yields CDR1 SEHNR and CDR2 FQNEAQ (reference sequence). Trimming took 5 bases from V and 7 from J; bases not matched to a gene: 15. This CDR3 spans 18 amino acids. CDR3 residues: CASSATSGQGSLNSPLHF. The CDR3 DNA follows: TGTGCCAGCAGCGCAACATCGGGACAGGGATCTCTCAATTCACCCCTCCACTTT.

There are many counts of this clonotype. The gene calls are TRBV7-9 and TRBJ2-1, with TRBD2 identical over 12 bases. The CDR3 length is 15 residues. The germline CDR1 and CDR2 sequences are SEHNR and FQNEAQ (reference sequence). The ends lost 3 bases at V and 7 bases at J; junction bases unmatched: 4. DNA for the CDR3: TGTGCCAGCAGCTTCCTAGCGGGGGGGCATAATGAGCAGTTCTTC. The encoded protein is CASSFLAGGHNEQFF.

The chain links TRBV13 to TRBJ1-2; D uncertain. Trimming stripped 7 bases from V and 8 bases from J, with 14 bases between. The CDR3 contains 12 residues. In germline, CDR1 is PRHDT, CDR2 FYEKMQ (reference sequence). DNA for the CDR3: TGTGCCAGCACCAGCTTGGAGGACGGCTACACCTTC. This sequence encodes CASTSLEDGYTF.

The CDR3 is CASSRRLAAVGGELFF. The CDR3 region has the DNA TGTGCCAGCAGCCGTCGACTAGCGGCAGTTGGCGGGGAGCTGTTTTTT. The rearrangement uses TRBV14 and TRBJ2-2, with 9 bases lining up with TRBD2. V lost 4 bases, J lost 7 bases, and 10 bases stayed unmatched. CDR1 is SGHDN and CDR2 is FVKESK in the germline V gene. The CDR3 loop spans 16 amino acids.

This clonotype was counted between two and nine times. The chain uses TRBV24-1 and TRBJ2-1, with D possibly matching TRBD1 (5 bases). V gave up 5 bases and J gave up 4 bases, with 8 bases separating them. Germline V gene data show CDR1 as KGHDR and CDR2 as SFDVKD. There are 13 residues in the CDR3. The CDR3 DNA reads as TGTGCCACCAGTGGCGGACAATACAATGAGCAGTTCTTC. Translation gives CATSGGQYNEQFF.

A few counts support this clonotype. The rearrangement uses TRBV10-3 and TRBJ1-2; 8 bases match TRBD1. The V gene end was trimmed by 2 bases and the J gene end by 0 bases; junction bases not matched to a gene: 2. CDR1 is ENHRY and CDR2 is SYGVKD in the germline V gene. This CDR3 is 15 amino acids long. CDR3 DNA: TGTGCCATCAGTGAGCGGACAGGGTCTAACTATGGCTACACCTTC. Protein sequence: CAISERTGSNYGYTF.

The chain uses TRBV24-1 and TRBJ2-4; 11 bases fit TRBD1. The CDR3 runs 13 residues. Germline loops: CDR1 KGHDR, CDR2 SFDVKD. The trim removed 3 bases at V and 16 bases at J, leaving 7 bases unmatched. CDR3 region: CATSDGTGGRIYF. CDR3 DNA: TGTGCCACCAGTGATGGGACAGGGGGAAGGATATACTTC.

The chain carries TRBV6-5 and TRBJ2-2; a weak D match, TRBD2 (7 bases). The CDR3 totals 14 residues. In germline, CDR1 is MNHEY, CDR2 SVGAGI. V lost 7 bases and J lost 6, with 15 bases in between. CDR3 residues: CASNRGAVPGELFF. The DNA for the CDR3 is TGTGCCAGCAATCGGGGGGCGGTCCCCGGGGAGCTGTTTTTT.

This clonotype was counted a few times. The V gene is TRBV18, the J gene TRBJ1-3; D is uncertain. CDR3 length: 16 residues. Germline assignment: CDR1 KGHSH and CDR2 LQKENI. V shed 4 bases and J shed 1 base, with 14 bases lying between them. CDR3 DNA sequence: TGTGCCAGCTCACAGAGTGTCGGCCCTTCTGGAAACACCATATATTTT. As protein: CASSQSVGPSGNTIYF.

The genes are TRBV7-2 and TRBJ1-6; D not certain. Trimming shortened V by 2 bases and J by 10 bases, and 12 bases separated the two germline ends. CDR1 SGHTA and CDR2 FQGNSA come from the germline V gene. The CDR3 totals 14 residues. CDR3 sequence (DNA): TGTGCCAGCAGCTTAAGGCTTCGTGACTCACCCCTCCACTTT. Residues: CASSLRLRDSPLHF.